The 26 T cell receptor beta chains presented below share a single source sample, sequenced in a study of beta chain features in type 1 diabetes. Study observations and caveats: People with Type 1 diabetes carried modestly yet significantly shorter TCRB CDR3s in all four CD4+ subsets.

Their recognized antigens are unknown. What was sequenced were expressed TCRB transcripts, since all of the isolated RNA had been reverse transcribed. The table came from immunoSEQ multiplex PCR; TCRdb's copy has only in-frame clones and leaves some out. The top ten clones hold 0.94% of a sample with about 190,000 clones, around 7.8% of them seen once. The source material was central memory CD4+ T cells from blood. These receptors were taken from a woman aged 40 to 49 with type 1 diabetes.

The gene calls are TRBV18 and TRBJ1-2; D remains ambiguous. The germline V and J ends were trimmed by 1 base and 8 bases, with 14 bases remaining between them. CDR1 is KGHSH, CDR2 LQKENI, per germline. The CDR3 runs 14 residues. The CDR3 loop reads CASSPQRETRGYTF. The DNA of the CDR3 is TGTGCCAGCTCACCACAGAGAGAGACTCGGGGCTACACCTTC.

CDR3 coding DNA: TGCGCCAGCAGGCACTCACGAGGGGGTACGAACACTGAAGCTTTCTTT. This translates into CASRHSRGGTNTEAFF. The chain combines TRBV5-1 with TRBJ1-1; D might be TRBD1 (6 bases). This CDR3 spans 16 amino acids. V was shortened by 5 bases and J by 1 base, with 18 bases between the two germline ends. Germline V gene lookup returns CDR1 SGHRS and CDR2 YFSETQ.

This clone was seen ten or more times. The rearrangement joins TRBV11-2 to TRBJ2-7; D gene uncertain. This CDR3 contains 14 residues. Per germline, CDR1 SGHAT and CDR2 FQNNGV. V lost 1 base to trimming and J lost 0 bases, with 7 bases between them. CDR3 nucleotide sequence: TGTGCCAGCAGCTTAGGTTTTAGCTCCTACGAGCAGTACTTC. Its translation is CASSLGFSSYEQYF. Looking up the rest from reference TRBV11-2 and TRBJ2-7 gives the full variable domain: EAGVAQSPRYKIIEKRQSVAFWCNPISGHATLYWYQQILGQGPKLLIQFQNNGVVDDSQLPKDRFSAERLKGVDSTLKIQPAKLEDSAVYLCASSLGFSSYEQYFGPGTRLTVT.

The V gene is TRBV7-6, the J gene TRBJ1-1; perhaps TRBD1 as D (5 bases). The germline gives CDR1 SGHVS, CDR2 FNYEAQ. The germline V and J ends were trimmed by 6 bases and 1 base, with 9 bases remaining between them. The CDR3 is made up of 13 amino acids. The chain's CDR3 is CASRPTGNTEAFF. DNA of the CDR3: TGTGCCAGCAGGCCAACAGGGAACACTGAAGCTTTCTTT.

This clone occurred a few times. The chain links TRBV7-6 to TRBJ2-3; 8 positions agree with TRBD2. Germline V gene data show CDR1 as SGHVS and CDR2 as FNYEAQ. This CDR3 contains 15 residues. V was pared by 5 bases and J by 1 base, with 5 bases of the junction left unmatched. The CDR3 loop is CASSQRGGGTDTQYF. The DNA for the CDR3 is TGTGCCAGCAGCCAACGGGGGGGCGGCACAGATACGCAGTATTTT.

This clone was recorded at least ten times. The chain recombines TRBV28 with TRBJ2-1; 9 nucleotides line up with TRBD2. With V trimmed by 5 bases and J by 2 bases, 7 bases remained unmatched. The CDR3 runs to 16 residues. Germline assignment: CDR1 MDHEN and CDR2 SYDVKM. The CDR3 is CASSPQLAGAYNEQFF. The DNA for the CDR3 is TGTGCCAGCAGTCCTCAGTTAGCGGGAGCCTACAATGAGCAGTTCTTC.

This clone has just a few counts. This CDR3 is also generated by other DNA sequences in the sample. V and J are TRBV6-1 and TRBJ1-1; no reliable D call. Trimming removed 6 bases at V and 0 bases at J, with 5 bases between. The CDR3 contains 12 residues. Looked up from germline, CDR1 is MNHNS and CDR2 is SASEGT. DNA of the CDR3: TGTGCCAGCAGGACTGTGAACACTGAAGCTTTCTTT. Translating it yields CASRTVNTEAFF.

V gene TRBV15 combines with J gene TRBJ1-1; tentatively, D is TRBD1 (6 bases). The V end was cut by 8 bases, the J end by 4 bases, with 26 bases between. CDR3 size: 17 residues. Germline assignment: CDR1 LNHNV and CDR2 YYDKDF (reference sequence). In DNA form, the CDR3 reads TGTGCCACCGCCTTCGGGGTACAGGGCCCGAGGGGCACTGAAGCTTTCTTT. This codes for CATAFGVQGPRGTEAFF.

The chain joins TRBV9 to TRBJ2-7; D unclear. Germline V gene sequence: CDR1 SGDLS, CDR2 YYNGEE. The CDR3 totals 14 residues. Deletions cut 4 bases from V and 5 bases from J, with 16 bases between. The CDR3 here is CASSPRLLRNEQYF. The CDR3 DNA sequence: TGTGCCAGCAGCCCTAGACTCCTTCGTAACGAGCAGTACTTC.

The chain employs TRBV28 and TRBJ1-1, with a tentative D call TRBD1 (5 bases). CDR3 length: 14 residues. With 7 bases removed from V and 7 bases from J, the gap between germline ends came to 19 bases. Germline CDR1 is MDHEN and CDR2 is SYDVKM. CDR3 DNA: TGTGCCAGCATAGGGGCCGCGCAAGACCTTGAAGCTTTCTTT. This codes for CASIGAAQDLEAFF.

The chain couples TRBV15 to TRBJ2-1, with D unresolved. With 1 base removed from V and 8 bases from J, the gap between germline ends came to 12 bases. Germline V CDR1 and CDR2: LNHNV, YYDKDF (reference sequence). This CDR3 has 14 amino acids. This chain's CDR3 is CATSRGSRGDEQFF. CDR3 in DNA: TGTGCCACCAGCAGAGGCTCCAGAGGAGATGAGCAGTTCTTC.

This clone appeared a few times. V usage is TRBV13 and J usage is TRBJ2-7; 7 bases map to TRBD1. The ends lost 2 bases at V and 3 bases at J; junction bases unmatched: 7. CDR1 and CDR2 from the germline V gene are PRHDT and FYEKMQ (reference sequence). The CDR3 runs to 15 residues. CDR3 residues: CASSLSTGDLYEQYF. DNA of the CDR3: TGTGCCAGCAGCTTATCCACAGGGGATCTCTACGAGCAGTACTTC.

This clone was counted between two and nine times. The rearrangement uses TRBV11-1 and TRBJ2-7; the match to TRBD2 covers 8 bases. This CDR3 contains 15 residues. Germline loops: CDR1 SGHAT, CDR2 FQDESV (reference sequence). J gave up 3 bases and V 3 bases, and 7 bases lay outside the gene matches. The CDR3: CASSLPQRELYEQYF. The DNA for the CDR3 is TGTGCCAGCAGCTTGCCCCAGCGGGAGCTCTACGAGCAGTACTTC.

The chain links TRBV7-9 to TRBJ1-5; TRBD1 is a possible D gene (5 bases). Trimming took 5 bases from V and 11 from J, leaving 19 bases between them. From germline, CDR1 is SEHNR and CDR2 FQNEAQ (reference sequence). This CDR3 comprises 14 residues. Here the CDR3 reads CASSPGQGATTQHF. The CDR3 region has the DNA TGTGCCAGCAGCCCAGGGCAGGGCGCTACGACCCAGCATTTT.

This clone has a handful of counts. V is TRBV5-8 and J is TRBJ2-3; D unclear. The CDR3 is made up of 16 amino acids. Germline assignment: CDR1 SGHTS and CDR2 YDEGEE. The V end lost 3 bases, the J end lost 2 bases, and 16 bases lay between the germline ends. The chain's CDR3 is CASSSLPRPYTDTQYF. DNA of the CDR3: TGTGCCAGCAGCTCGTTACCCAGGCCTTACACAGATACGCAGTATTTT.

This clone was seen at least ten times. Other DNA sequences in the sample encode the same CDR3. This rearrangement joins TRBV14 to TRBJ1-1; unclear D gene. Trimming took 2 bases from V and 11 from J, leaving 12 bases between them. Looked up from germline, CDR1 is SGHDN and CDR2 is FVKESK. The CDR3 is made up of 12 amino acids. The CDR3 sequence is CASSQNRGEAFF. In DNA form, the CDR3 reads TGTGCCAGCAGCCAAAACCGCGGCGAGGCTTTCTTT.

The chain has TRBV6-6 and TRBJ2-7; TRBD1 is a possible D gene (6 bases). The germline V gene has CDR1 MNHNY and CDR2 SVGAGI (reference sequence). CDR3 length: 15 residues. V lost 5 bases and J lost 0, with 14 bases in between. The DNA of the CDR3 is TGTGCCAGCAGTAAAGGACAGATTAGCTCCTACGAGCAGTACTTC. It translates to CASSKGQISSYEQYF.

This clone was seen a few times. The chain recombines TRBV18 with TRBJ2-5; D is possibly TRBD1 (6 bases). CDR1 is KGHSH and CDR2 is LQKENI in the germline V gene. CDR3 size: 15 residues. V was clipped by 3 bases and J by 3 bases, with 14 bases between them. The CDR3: CASSPDTGFKETQYF. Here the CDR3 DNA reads TGTGCCAGCTCACCGGACACAGGGTTTAAAGAGACCCAGTACTTC.

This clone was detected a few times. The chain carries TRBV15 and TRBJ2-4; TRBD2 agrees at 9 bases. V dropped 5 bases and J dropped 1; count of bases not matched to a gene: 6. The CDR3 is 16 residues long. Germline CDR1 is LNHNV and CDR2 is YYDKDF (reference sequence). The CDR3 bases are TGTGCCACCAGCCAAGCGGGGGGATCCGCCAAAAACATTCAGTACTTC. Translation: CATSQAGGSAKNIQYF.

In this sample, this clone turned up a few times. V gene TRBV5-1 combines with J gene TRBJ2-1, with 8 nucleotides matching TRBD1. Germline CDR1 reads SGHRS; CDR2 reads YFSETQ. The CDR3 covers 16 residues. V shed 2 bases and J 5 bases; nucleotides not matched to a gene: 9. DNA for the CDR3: TGCGCCAGCAGCTTTCAGGGGGCACAATACGACAATGAGCAGTTCTTC. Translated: CASSFQGAQYDNEQFF.

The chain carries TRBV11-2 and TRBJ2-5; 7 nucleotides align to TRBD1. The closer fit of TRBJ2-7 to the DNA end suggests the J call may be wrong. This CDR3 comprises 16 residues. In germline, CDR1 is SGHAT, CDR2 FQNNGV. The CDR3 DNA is TGTGCCAGCAGCTTCGAGCAAAGGACAGGCTCCTACGAGCAGTACTTC. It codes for CASSFEQRTGSYEQYF.

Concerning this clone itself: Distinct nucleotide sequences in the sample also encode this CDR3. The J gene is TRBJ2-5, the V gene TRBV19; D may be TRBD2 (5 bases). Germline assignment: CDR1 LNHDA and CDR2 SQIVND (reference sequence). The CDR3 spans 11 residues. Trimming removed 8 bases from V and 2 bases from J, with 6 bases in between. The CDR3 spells CASRDQETQYF. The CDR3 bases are TGTGCCAGTCGGGATCAAGAGACCCAGTACTTC.

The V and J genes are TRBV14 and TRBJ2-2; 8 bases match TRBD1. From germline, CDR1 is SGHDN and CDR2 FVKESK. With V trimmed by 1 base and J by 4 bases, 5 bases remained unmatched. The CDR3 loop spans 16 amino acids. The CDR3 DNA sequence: TGTGCCAGCAGCCAAGCAACAGGGGGTGGCACCGGGGAGCTGTTTTTT. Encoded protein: CASSQATGGGTGELFF.

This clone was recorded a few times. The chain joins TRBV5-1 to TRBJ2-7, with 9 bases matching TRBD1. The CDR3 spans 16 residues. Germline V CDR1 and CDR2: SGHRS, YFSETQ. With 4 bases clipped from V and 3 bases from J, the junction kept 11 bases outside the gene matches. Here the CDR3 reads CASSLGGTGMNYEQYF. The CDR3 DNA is TGCGCCAGCAGCCTGGGGGGGACAGGGATGAACTACGAGCAGTACTTC.

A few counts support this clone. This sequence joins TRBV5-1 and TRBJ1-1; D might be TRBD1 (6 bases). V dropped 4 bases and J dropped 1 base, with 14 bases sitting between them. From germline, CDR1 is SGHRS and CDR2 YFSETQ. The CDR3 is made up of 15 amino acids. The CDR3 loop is CASSVLGAANTEAFF. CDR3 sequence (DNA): TGCGCCAGCAGCGTCTTGGGGGCTGCGAACACTGAAGCTTTCTTT.

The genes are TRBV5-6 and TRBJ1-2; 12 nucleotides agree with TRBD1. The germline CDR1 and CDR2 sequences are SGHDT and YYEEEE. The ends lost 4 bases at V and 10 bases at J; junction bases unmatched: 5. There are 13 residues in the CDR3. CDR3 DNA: TGTGCCAGCAGCCTTGGGACAGGGGGCTTCTACACCTTC. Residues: CASSLGTGGFYTF.